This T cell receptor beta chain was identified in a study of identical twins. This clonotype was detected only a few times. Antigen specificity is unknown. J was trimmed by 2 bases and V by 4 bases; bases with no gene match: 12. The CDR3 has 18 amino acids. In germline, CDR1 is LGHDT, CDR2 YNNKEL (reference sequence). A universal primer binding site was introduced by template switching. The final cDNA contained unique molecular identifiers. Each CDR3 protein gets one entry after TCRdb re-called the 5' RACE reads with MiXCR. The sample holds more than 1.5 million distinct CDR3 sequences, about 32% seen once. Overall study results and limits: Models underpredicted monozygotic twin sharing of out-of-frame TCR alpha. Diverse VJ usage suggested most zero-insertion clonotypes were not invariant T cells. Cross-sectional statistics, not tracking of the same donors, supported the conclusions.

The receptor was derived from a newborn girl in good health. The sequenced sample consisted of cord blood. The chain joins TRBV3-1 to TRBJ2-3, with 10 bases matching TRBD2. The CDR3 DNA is TGTGCCAGCAGCCGAGGGCTAGCGGGAGTCAGGGACACAGATACGCAGTATTTT. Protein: CASSRGLAGVRDTDTQYF.